The clone carrying this T cell receptor (beta chain) was seen repeatedly, ten times or more. Its antigen is currently unknown. TCRdb re-called the 5' RACE reads through MiXCR, storing one row per CDR3 protein. Seen here are around 690,000 distinct CDR3 sequences, 21% observed once, and the top ten hold around 4.5%. This specimen belongs to a study of identical twins. Study results and limitations: The study found excess low generation probability among twin-shared out-of-frame alpha sequences.

Trimming cost V 0 bases and J 0 bases, with 10 bases left between them. Germline CDR1 reads SGHRS; CDR2 reads YFSETQ. The CDR3 extends over 15 amino acids. The same sample was also studied in work on T cells expressing NK-cell markers. That report notes: Just one sequenced donor of eight was HCMV-seronegative, while seven were seropositive. Several experiments confined sorting to alpha-beta TCR T cells with an anti-gamma-delta TCR antibody. NKG2C+ dominant clonotypes from over five donors made up about 1.0-8% of CD8+ T cells.

This TCR came from a woman aged 18-29 years in good health. The chain recombines TRBV5-1 with TRBJ2-7; D remains unclear. Sample: PBMCs. The CDR3 loop is CASSLEVWSSYEQYF. CDR3 DNA: TGCGCCAGCAGCTTGGAAGTCTGGAGCTCCTACGAGCAGTACTTC.